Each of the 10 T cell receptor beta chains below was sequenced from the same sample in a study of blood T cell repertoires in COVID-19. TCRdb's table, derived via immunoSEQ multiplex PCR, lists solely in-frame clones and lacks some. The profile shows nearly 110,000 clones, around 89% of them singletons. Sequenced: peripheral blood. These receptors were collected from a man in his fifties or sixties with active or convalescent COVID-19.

The CDR3 spells CASSPTGSTDTQYF. In DNA, the CDR3 is TGTGCCAGCAGCCCGACAGGAAGCACAGATACGCAGTATTTT. This sequence joins TRBV11-3 and TRBJ2-3, with D maybe TRBD1 (6 bases). V lost 5 bases and J 0 bases, leaving 9 bases between the germline ends. This CDR3 has 14 amino acids. Germline V gene lookup returns CDR1 SGHNT and CDR2 YENEEA.

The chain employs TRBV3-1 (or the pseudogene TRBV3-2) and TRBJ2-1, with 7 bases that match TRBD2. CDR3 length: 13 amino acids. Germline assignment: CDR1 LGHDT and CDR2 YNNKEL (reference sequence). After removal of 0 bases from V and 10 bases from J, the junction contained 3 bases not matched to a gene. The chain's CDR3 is CASSQDLGGEQFF. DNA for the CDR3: TGTGCCAGCAGCCAAGATTTGGGAGGGGAGCAGTTCTTC.

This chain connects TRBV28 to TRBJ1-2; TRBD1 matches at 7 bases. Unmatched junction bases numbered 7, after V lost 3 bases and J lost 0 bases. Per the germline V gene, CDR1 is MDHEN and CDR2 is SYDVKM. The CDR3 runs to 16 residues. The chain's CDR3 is CASSLAGQVANYGYTF. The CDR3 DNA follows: TGTGCCAGCAGTTTGGCAGGACAGGTCGCTAACTATGGCTACACCTTC.

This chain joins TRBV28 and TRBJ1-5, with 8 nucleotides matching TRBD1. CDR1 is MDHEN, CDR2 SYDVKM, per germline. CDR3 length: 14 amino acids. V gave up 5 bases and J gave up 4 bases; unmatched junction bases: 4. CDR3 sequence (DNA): TGTGCCAGCAGTGTGGACAGGGAAAATCAGCCCCAGCATTTT. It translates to CASSVDRENQPQHF.

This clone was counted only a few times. CDR3 in DNA: TGTGCCAGCAGCTCGGGTCCGGGAGGGCCGAGCAATGAGCAGTTCTTC. Translation gives CASSSGPGGPSNEQFF. The chain is built from TRBV27 and TRBJ2-1; TRBD2 matches 8 bases. V was clipped by 6 bases and J by 6 bases; unmatched bases: 13. Germline-derived CDR1 and CDR2 are MNHEY and SMNVEV (reference sequence). The CDR3 extends over 16 amino acids.

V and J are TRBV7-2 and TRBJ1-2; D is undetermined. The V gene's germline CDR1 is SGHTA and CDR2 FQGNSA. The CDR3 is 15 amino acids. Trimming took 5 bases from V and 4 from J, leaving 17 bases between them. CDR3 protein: CASSPDMAKVYGYTF. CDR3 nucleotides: TGTGCCAGCAGCCCAGACATGGCTAAGGTCTATGGCTACACCTTC.

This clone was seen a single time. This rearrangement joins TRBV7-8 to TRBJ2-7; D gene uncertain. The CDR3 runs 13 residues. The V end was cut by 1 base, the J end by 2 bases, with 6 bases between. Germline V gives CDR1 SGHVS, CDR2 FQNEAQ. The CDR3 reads CASSLGVAYEQYF. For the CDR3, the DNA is TGTGCCAGCAGCTTAGGAGTCGCCTACGAGCAGTACTTC.

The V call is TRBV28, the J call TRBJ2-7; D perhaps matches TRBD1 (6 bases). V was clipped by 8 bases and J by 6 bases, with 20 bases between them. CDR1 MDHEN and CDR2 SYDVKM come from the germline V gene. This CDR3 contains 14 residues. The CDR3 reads CASLNPGHPSEQYF. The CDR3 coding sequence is TGTGCCAGCTTAAACCCGGGACACCCATCCGAGCAGTACTTC.

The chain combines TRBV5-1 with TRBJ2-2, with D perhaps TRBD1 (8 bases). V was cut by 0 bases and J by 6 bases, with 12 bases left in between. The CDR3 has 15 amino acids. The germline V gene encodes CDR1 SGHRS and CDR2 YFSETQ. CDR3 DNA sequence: TGCGCCAGCAGCTTGGACAGGGGGGGAGCCGGGGAGCTGTTTTTT. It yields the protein CASSLDRGGAGELFF.

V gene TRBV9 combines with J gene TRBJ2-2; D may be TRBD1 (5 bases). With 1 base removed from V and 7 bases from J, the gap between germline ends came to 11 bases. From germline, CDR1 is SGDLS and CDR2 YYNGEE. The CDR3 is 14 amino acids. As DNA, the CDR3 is TGTGCCAGCAGCGTACGCCAGGGTGACGGGGAGCTGTTTTTT. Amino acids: CASSVRQGDGELFF.